This T cell receptor delta chain was sequenced in a study of DNA immune sequencing with unique molecular identifiers. Primers for all 8 TRDV and 4 TRDJ genes amplified genomic DNA in 32-plex. A 12-nucleotide UMI was added during 2 to 4 barcoding PCR cycles before adapter PCR. TCRdb used CATT to re-call clones from the multiplex PCR reads. Counted here are thousands of delta-chain clones, over 9.5% occurring once; the ten biggest clones make up about half. The specimen sequenced was gamma-delta T cells enriched from blood buffy coat, or unenriched PBMCs (not recorded which). This TCR came from a human donor in good health.

The CDR3 coding sequence is TGTGCTCTTGGCGGGGGACTGGGGGACACTTACACCGATAAACTCATCTTT. Encoded protein: CALGGGLGDTYTDKLIF. The chain uses TRDV1 and TRDJ1; 9 positions agree with TRDD3. The CDR3 extends over 17 amino acids. Germline loops: CDR1 TSWWSYY, CDR2 QGS. V trimming: 6 bases; J trimming: 0 bases; junction bases outside the gene matches: 11.